This T cell receptor beta chain was observed in a study of control samples from healthy donors and cancer patients. Here immunoSEQ multiplex PCR was the method, and the copy in TCRdb shows in-frame clones only, minus some. The table includes 130,000 or so clones, over 75% detected once. Trimming took 1 base from V and 8 from J, leaving 6 bases between them. Germline V gene sequence: CDR1 SEHNR, CDR2 FQNEAQ (reference sequence). CDR3 length: 13 residues. The chain has TRBV7-9 and TRBJ1-6; D unclear. Sequencing used blood. This sequence originates from a man aged 35 to 55 in good health. The CDR3 DNA reads as TGTGCCAGCAGCTTAGGGGCAGATTCACCCCTCCACTTT. It codes for CASSLGADSPLHF.